The entry that follows covers one T cell receptor (beta chain) sequence. Its specific antigen is unknown. No base-level quality is on record; no much larger clone is a single base apart. The CDR3 has 17 amino acids, counting the end cysteine and phenylalanine. Only CDR3 DNA remains: 51 bases, in frame from the first base. The germline V gene supplies CDR1 MNHNS and CDR2 SASEGT. Trimming takes 2 bases from V and 1 base from J, and the germline ends sit 17 bases apart. The method behind the library was the immunoSEQ multiplex PCR assay. For the multiplex PCR, a mixture combining 60 forward primers for TCR Vbeta segments and 13 reverse primers for TCR Jbeta segments was used. The CDR3 region of rearranged TCR beta genes was amplified from genomic DNA with a multiplex PCR assay. The Illumina HiSeq System was used to sequence the amplified TCR beta libraries as 87-base-pair reads. The original pipeline was this. In a later analysis, tens of millions of unique TCR beta chains were counted across the 666 repertoires, and roughly 11 million of these chains were shared by at least two donors. A nearest-neighbor algorithm error-corrected the raw reads and collapsed the reads into unique sequences, merging closely related sequences to remove PCR and sequencing errors. CDR3 sequences were aligned to IMGT reference sequences to assign V, D and J gene segments. For a sequence to be retained, a match of at least six nucleotides was required to both a V gene segment and a J gene segment. A rearrangement was called productive if the CDR3 had no stop codons and remained in frame with V and J, and every other rearrangement was called non-productive. CDR3 was defined according to IMGT convention as the region running from the second conserved V-encoded cysteine to the conserved J-encoded phenylalanine. Sequences without an unambiguous match to a single V gene segment were excluded from the earlier analysis of about 630 of the donors. In an earlier analysis of 500 to 750 of the donors, V segments were called functional above 56.7% productive rearrangements and were called segregating when the between-donor standard deviation exceeded 5%. To diagnose cytomegalovirus status from the catalog of TCR beta chain sequences, a statistical classification framework was built. V and J gene assignment, in a later analysis, came from comparing TCR nucleotide sequences with IMGT/GENE-DB human TR gene sequences. Using the TCRdist pipeline, a later analysis assigned CDR3 sequences along with most-parsimonious VDJ recombination scenarios. A later analysis defined each TCR beta chain by its CDR3 amino acid sequence plus V-gene family, and excluded reads lacking a unique V-gene family. A later analysis removed 592 highly shared, low-generation-probability nucleotide sequences to deal with suspected cross-contamination and a sequencing artifact. In a later analysis, a clonal expansion index was calculated for each public chain from normalized within-repertoire ranks of inferred template counts. Generation probabilities in a later analysis came from a VDJ recombination model fitted to out-of-frame rearrangements, and those results were checked against IGoR. A later analysis scored TCR-TCR, TCR-HLA and TCR-CMV co-occurrence with hypergeometric tests, applying a repertoire-size bias correction to TCR pairs. A later analysis estimated false discovery rates by permuting HLA or CMV assignments 20 times. A later analysis grouped co-occurring TCRs with DBSCAN, adding TCRdist sequence similarity when clustering within HLA-allele-positive subsets. For co-occurrence clustering, repertoires with fewer than 30,000 or more than 120,000 public chains were excluded, along with 5 or 6 repertoires with anomalous nucleotide sharing. In TCRdb, the immuneACCESS table is reduced to in-frame sequences with V and J assigned. These tables do not hold every clone; where another copy was compared, an unresolved V gene accounts for under half, and the others remain unexplained. That table supplies the V and J calls and clone size; D and trimming were determined from the DNA. The sample has under 200,000 clones on record, nearly 80% of them singletons. The top ten clones comprise roughly 9% of the sample.

The cohort was made up of hundreds of healthy bone marrow donors. At the time of sampling, every cohort member was nominally healthy, though immune exposures that went unrecorded were likely present. The donor tested CMV seropositive, placing the donor among the 289 seropositive members of the cohort. Every donor gave a peripheral blood sample, and the peripheral blood mononuclear cells from that sample were used for TCR beta sequencing. Genomic DNA was extracted from the blood cell samples with the Qiagen DNeasy Blood Extraction Kit. This sample was included in a study of cytomegalovirus exposure and HLA in healthy donors (dated by TCRdb to the late 2010s). Notes on the research overall: In an earlier analysis of 587 of the donors, 276 Gb of sequence data and 90 million to 120 million unique TCR beta sequences from about 179 million T cells were reported. Using immunosequencing, the study profiled T cell repertoires from 640 or so subjects and related those repertoires to cytomegalovirus serostatus. Donor age, sex, ethnicity and CMV serostatus were compiled alongside the repertoire data. In an earlier analysis of a few hundred of the donors, high-throughput TCR beta sequencing was used to judge whether each TCR beta V gene segment behaved as functional or pseudogenic. The number of donors typed differed by locus, with about 629-630 for A, B, C, DRB1 and DQB1, around 560 for DQA1, under 610 for DPA1, and some 450 for DPB1. Class I and class II HLA loci were covered by the typing at four-digit resolution. A separate validation cohort of roughly 120 different subjects was used in addition to the 666-subject first cohort. All discovery cohort repertoires had been generated using a single sequencing platform. In a later analysis, previously published TCR beta repertoires from 600 to 850 donors were re-analyzed and high-resolution HLA genotyping was added so that TCR occurrence patterns could be studied. Rather than drawing on any new phenotypic data, the later analysis identified candidate immune exposures from TCR beta sequences and the way those sequences occurred across donors. High-throughput TCR immunosequencing, statistical association of individual TCRs with disease status, and machine learning were combined to predict cytomegalovirus infection status. Among 300 to 500 genotyped donors of the cohort, an average of around 220,000 unique TCR beta nucleotide sequences was sequenced per donor, of which about 19% were non-productive. A later genetic analysis took genome-wide SNP genotypes for 398 of the 666 donors and used that subset as a discovery cohort. Four to six DR-DQ haplotypes were handled as single units for association and clustering, since linkage in the cohort was strong. The study was designed to test whether signatures of past pathogen exposure could be identified by cataloging public T cell receptors. An early release covering roughly 640 HLA-typed donors comprised approximately 290 gigabases of sequencing data and around 80 million unique TCR sequences. Among the approximately 400 genotyped donors, approximately 82% belonged to the genetic ancestry cluster associated with self-reported Caucasian donors.

Study-level results and caveats: Only TCR beta chains were sequenced in this cohort, and the absence of alpha or paired-chain data limited detectable features. According to a later analysis, parvovirus B19, influenza, CMV and Epstein-Barr virus appeared linked to several top co-occurrence clusters. In both the original and validation cohorts, the classifier was reported to diagnose cytomegalovirus status with high specificity and sensitivity. When HLA alleles, especially DR and DQ, strongly co-occurred, TCR associations were difficult to assign to individual alleles. In an earlier analysis of roughly 500 of the donors, most TCR beta V segments appeared in productive rearrangements about 87% or about 30% of the time, broadly matching IMGT annotations. In a later analysis, the rate of TCR association differed among HLA loci, with DRB1 alleles having the most associated TCRs and HLA-C alleles having the fewest. Correlated functional status among segregating V segments might reflect linkage disequilibrium, but an unknown experimental factor could not be ruled out. In the study, approximately 150 TCR beta chains were listed as associated with cytomegalovirus. Some IMGT-functional V segments, including TRBV6-2 and TRBV6-3, could not be distinguished by the 87-base-pair reads and were therefore excluded. A few of the identified cytomegalovirus-associated TCR beta chains were confirmed in vitro to be specific for cytomegalovirus antigens. The sequencing pipeline was judged likely to have produced a cluster of highly shared sequence variants as a technical artifact. Most TCR sequences were observed very rarely across donors, whereas some public TCRs were present in many individuals. At a false discovery rate of 0.05, a later analysis linked 16,000 or so TCR beta sequences to specific HLA alleles. About 17 rarely observed V segments, including chromosome 9 orphons, were excluded from the earlier analysis of almost 600 of the donors because counts were too low. In a later genetic analysis, fewer N-insertions in productive TCRs were reported among donors in an Asian-associated ancestry cluster than the roughly 700-donor mean. V-gene and J-gene trimming of TCR beta chains was associated with a missense DCLRE1C variant in a later genetic analysis, and the association was replicated in an independent cohort. Compared with equally common non-associated chains, HLA-associated TCR beta chains in a later analysis were more clonally expanded and had lower generation probabilities. Because HLA typing was missing for some donors at each locus, association tests included only the typed subset. Immune exposure information for the cohort was limited to CMV serostatus. A further reported finding was that TCR beta sequences accurately predicted the HLA-A and HLA-B alleles for most subjects in the first cohort. A later analysis found that most CMV-associated TCR beta chains appeared HLA-restricted, with HLA associations seemingly driven largely by CMV exposure. It was suggested by the authors that the approach could potentially be generalized to other disease states and immunological phenotypes. Sequencing depth was assumed to be roughly uniform across donors in the presence/absence analyses, though that assumption may not hold.

Material for sequencing was PBMCs. The chain was built from TRBV6-1 and TRBJ1-2; the D gene is perhaps TRBD1, from 5 matching bases. The TCR sequence derives from a young man in good health and CMV-seropositive. The CDR3 region reads CASSEWGSAPHNYGYTF. DNA sequence: TGTGCCAGCAGTGAATGGGGCAGCGCACCACATAACTATGGCTACACCTTC.